This TCR beta chain was found in a study of CD8 T cells in Susac syndrome. In contrast to the negatively isolated CD8+ and CD4+ T cells, TEMRA cells were FACS-enriched. The study's findings and limits: Acknowledgment was made by the study that its TCR sequencing and HLA analysis involved a relatively small number of individuals.

As regards this clonotype: As yet, its antigen is unknown.

Random hexamers were used to reverse transcribe an amount of roughly 0.5 to 1 ug RNA. TCR beta CDR3 was amplified by immunoSEQ multiplex PCR. This amplification extended across 54 Vbeta and 13 Jbeta segments. In TCRdb, the immunoSEQ multiplex PCR reads were re-called with MiXCR into one record per CDR3 protein. The sample has 100,000 to 150,000 distinct CDR3 sequences; approximately 95% are singletons. V lost 5 bases to trimming and J lost 7 bases, with 9 bases between them. The CDR3 contains 11 residues. Germline V gene data show CDR1 as MNHEY and CDR2 as SVGAGI. The sample comprised CD8+ T cells from PBMCs. The receptor comes from a human donor with multiple sclerosis. The rearrangement uses TRBV6-5 and TRBJ2-7; D is unresolved. The CDR3 sequence is CASSTSGEQYF. The CDR3 DNA is TGTGCCAGCAGTACCTCCGGGGAGCAGTACTTC.